Listed below are T cell receptor beta chains from one sample, sequenced in a study of shared clonotypes between healthy human individuals. Profiled with immunoSEQ multiplex PCR; TCRdb holds only in-frame clones, not every one. Here the sample spans about 2.1 million clones, 93% being singletons. The sample taken for sequencing was naive CD8+ T cells from PBMCs. The receptors shown here come from a man younger than 35 in good health. Some clones in this sample may be carry-over from other donors' samples. Each CDR3 is given with its conserved first and last residue.

v_call	cdr3_length	j_call	cdr3_aa
TRBV27	13	TRBJ2-5	CASSPPVGVTQYF
TRBV7-9	11	TRBJ2-7	CASSFRDEQYF
TRBV19	14	TRBJ2-7	CASSNSGSSYEQYF
TRBV29-1	15	TRBJ2-5	CSVATPGPTQETQYF
TRBV9	16	TRBJ2-3	CASSVVGEFTTDTQYF
TRBV5-8	14	TRBJ2-3	CASSWTPGADTQYF
TRBV11-2	15	TRBJ2-7	CASSPGLAGLYEQYF
TRBV4-1	15	TRBJ2-3	CASSQGREGPDTQYF
TRBV29-1	15	TRBJ2-1	CSAGLAGGSYNEQFF
TRBV6-5	16	TRBJ2-5	CASSYNGFRPRETQYF
TRBV5-1	15	TRBJ2-7	CASSLDGTGLYEQYF
TRBV25-1	18	TRBJ2-7	CAGSGPSGPGGSLDEQYF
TRBV11-2	15	TRBJ2-6	CASIREAWGANVLTF
TRBV9	15	TRBJ2-7	CASSVGPEPSYEQYF
TRBV28	14	TRBJ2-7	CASSWAGAAYEQYF
TRBV7-7	14	TRBJ2-1	CASSLAGGYNEQFF
TRBV11-2	14	TRBJ2-4	CASSLGGGLDIQYF
TRBV29-1	13	TRBJ1-2	CSVEDPGAAGYTF
TRBV15	11	TRBJ2-5	CATRGAGTQYF
TRBV28	19	TRBJ2-2	CASSFSSVPMAGGTGELFF
TRBV4-1	15	TRBJ2-2	CASSRGHTDTGELFF
TRBV7-9	16	TRBJ2-3	CASSLAGGRATDTQYF
TRBV30	12	TRBJ2-7	CALREIGYEQYF
TRBV28	15	TRBJ2-3	CASSPPEYWTDTQYF
TRBV28	14	TRBJ2-4	CASSLDNQGPIQYF
TRBV6-4	12	TRBJ2-2	CASSGSTGELFF
TRBV5-1	12	TRBJ2-7	CASSLSGNEQYF
TRBV29-1	20	TRBJ1-2	CSAYPGDLTHIQQGGYGYTF
TRBV27	14	TRBJ1-2	CASKIKGGLGGYTF
TRBV11-2	14	TRBJ1-1	CASSFLSENTEAFF
TRBV6-4	13	TRBJ2-1	CASSSLANNEQFF
TRBV11-2	13	TRBJ1-1	CASSFWVDTEAFF
TRBV6-5	15	TRBJ1-2	CASSYSQGADYGYTF
TRBV9	14	TRBJ2-2	CASSAQGSTGELFF
TRBV6-5	12	TRBJ2-7	CASSQGIYEQYF
TRBV9	13	TRBJ1-2	CASSVDFGDGYTF
TRBV14	17	TRBJ2-5	CASSQDAHLEYQETQYF
TRBV5-4	11	TRBJ2-7	CASNSDYEQYF
TRBV7-9	13	TRBJ2-7	CASSLFAGNEQYF